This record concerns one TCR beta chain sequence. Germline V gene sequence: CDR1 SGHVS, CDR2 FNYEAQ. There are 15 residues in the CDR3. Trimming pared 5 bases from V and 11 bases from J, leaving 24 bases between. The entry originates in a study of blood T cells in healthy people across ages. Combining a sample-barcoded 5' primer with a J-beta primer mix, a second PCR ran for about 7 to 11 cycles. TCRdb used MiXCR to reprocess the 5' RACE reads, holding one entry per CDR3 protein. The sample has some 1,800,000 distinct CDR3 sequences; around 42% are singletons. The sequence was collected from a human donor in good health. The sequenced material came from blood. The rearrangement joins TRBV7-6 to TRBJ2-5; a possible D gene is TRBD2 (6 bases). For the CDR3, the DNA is TGTGCCAGCAGCCCCGCAGGTGCAGACTTTCGGGAGCAGTACTTC. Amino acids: CASSPAGADFREQYF.